This TCR beta chain was recovered during a study of breast tumors, draining lymph nodes, adjacent tissues. Overall study results and limits: Compared with lymph nodes, tumors were less diverse; compared with nontumor tissue, more. Compared with basal-like, luminal-like tumors shared significantly more repertoire with nontumor tissue. The data were judged consistent with most tumor T cells coming from lymph node and expanding in tumor.

Concerning this clonotype itself: Its target is not known.

Axillary draining lymph nodes of breast cancer patients supplied the node samples. The J segment lost 3 bases and the V segment lost 5 bases, leaving 5 bases of the junction unmatched. The CDR3 is 14 residues long. Per germline, CDR1 SEHNR and CDR2 FQNEAQ (reference sequence). TCRdb re-derived calls from the multiplex PCR reads in MiXCR, one entry per CDR3 protein. The repertoire consists of 170,000 or so distinct CDR3 sequences, with roughly a third occurring once and the leading ten covering around 4%. Material: axillary lymph node tissue. This chain connects TRBV7-9 to TRBJ2-5; TRBD2 aligns across 8 bases. This TCR was sampled from a female donor with breast cancer. Some clones in this sample may be carry-over from other donors' samples. The CDR3 nucleotides are TGTGCCAGCAGCGTCCGGGAGGGAGAAGAGACCCAGTACTTC. Its translation is CASSVREGEETQYF.